Listed here is a single TCR beta chain. Its antigen is not known. The read terminates 3 residues before the CDR3 end, so the remaining end is supplied by the germline J gene. This table comes from immunoSEQ multiplex PCR, and its TCRdb copy is limited to in-frame clones, with some not included. Here the sample table reports roughly 48,000 clones. The sample comes from a study of Tregs in tolerant kidney transplant recipients. Study results and caveats: The small number of patients limits these findings pending further validation.

V lost 2 bases to trimming and J lost 2 bases, with 15 bases between them. The CDR3 consists of 15 residues. CDR1 and CDR2 from the germline V gene are GTSNPN and SVGIG (reference sequence). The genes are TRBV30 and TRBJ2-5; D is perhaps TRBD2 (5 bases). The sequence was obtained from a human donor who received a combined kidney and bone marrow transplant. The sample here was CD4+ T cells from blood, taken before the transplant. CDR3 in amino acids: CAWSPGLPRQETQYF. CDR3 DNA (partial): TGTGCCTGGAGTCCCGGACTCCCAAGACAAGAGACC.